The 22 T cell receptor beta chains below come from one sample, sequenced in a study of OX40 agonist ivuxolimab in advanced cancers. Clones were sequenced by immunoSEQ multiplex PCR, and TCRdb holds only the in-frame ones, with some missing. The profile shows 52,000 or so clones, about 88% of them singletons. The sample consisted of CD4+ or CD8+ T cells sorted from blood, taken in a trial of the OX40 agonist ivuxolimab. The source of these receptors is an adult with an advanced solid tumor such as melanoma, head and neck, liver or kidney cancer.

The CDR3 sequence: CSSFNLAKNIQYF. The CDR3 DNA reads as TGCAGCTCTTTTAATCTAGCCAAAAACATTCAGTACTTC. The chain has TRBV29-1 and TRBJ2-4; D is uncertain. This CDR3 spans 13 amino acids. Germline V gene lookup returns CDR1 SQVTM and CDR2 ANQGSEA. V was trimmed by 8 bases and J by 0 bases, leaving 11 bases between them. Full variable domain (remainder filled in from reference TRBV29-1 and TRBJ2-4): SAVISQKPSRDICQRGTSLTIQCQVDSQVTMMFWYRQQPGQSLTLIATANQGSEATYESGFVIDKFPISRPNLTFSTLTVSNMSPEDSSIYLCSSFNLAKNIQYFGAGTRLSVL.

The chain combines TRBV30 with TRBJ1-1; 9 nucleotides line up with TRBD1. This CDR3 is 15 amino acids long. V lost 2 bases and J lost 0; bases outside the gene matches: 4. Germline assignment: CDR1 GTSNPN and CDR2 SVGIG (reference sequence). CDR3 DNA sequence: TGTGCCTGGAGTTCGGGACAGGGTTTGAACACTGAAGCTTTCTTT. The encoded protein is CAWSSGQGLNTEAFF.

The chain uses TRBV7-3 and TRBJ2-6; the D is unclear. Germline CDR1 and CDR2: SGHTA and FQGTGA. The CDR3 has 16 amino acids. V was cut by 1 base and J by 2 bases, with 9 bases left in between. CDR3 nucleotide sequence: TGTGCCAGCAGCTTAAAAGGGTTCACTGGGGCCAACGTCCTGACTTTC. It is translated as CASSLKGFTGANVLTF.

This chain joins TRBV6-4 and TRBJ2-1, with D possibly being TRBD1 (5 bases). Germline CDR1 reads MRHNA; CDR2 reads SNTAGT. Trimming took 3 bases from V and 1 from J, leaving 10 bases between them. The CDR3 has 15 residues. DNA of the CDR3: TGTGCCAGCAGTGAAAGCAGGGCGTCCTACAATGAGCAGTTCTTC. Translated: CASSESRASYNEQFF.

The gene calls are TRBV28 and TRBJ1-4; TRBD1 is a possible D gene (6 bases). V lost 6 bases and J 8 bases, leaving 16 bases between the germline ends. CDR3 length: 14 residues. Germline CDR1 and CDR2: MDHEN and SYDVKM. The CDR3 DNA is TGTGCCAGCAGATCTGGGGGCGTAGGGGAAAAACTGTTTTTT. Translation: CASRSGGVGEKLFF.

This rearrangement joins TRBV9 to TRBJ2-3; TRBD1 is a possible D gene (6 bases). The CDR3 has 14 residues. V was shortened by 0 bases and J by 1 base, with 6 bases between the two germline ends. CDR1 SGDLS and CDR2 YYNGEE come from the germline V gene. CDR3 region: CASSVEGGTDTQYF. The CDR3 DNA reads as TGTGCCAGCAGCGTAGAGGGGGGCACAGATACGCAGTATTTT.

This chain links TRBV5-4 with TRBJ1-1; D ambiguous. Trimming took off 5 bases at V and 3 bases at J, with 11 bases between the two ends. The length of the CDR3 is 13 residues. The germline V gene encodes CDR1 SGHNT and CDR2 YYREEE (reference sequence). CDR3 protein: CASRVLDDTEAFF. The CDR3 DNA sequence: TGTGCCAGCAGGGTCTTAGATGACACTGAAGCTTTCTTT. Together with reference TRBV5-4 and TRBJ1-1, the CDR3 gives the full variable domain: ETGVTQSPTHLIKTRGQQVTLRCSSQSGHNTVSWYQQALGQGPQFIFQYYREEENGRGNFPPRFSGLQFPNYSSELNVNALELDDSALYLCASRVLDDTEAFFGQGTRLTVV.

V usage is TRBV7-2 and J usage is TRBJ2-7; D could derive from TRBD1 or TRBD2 (7 bases each). Germline values: CDR1 SGHTA, CDR2 FQGNSA. V lost 1 base and J 6 bases, leaving 16 bases between the germline ends. This CDR3 has 15 amino acids. CDR3: CASSLGQGGWAEQYF. The CDR3 nucleotides are TGTGCCAGCAGCTTAGGCCAGGGGGGGTGGGCCGAGCAGTACTTC.

This chain uses TRBV5-1 with TRBJ2-2; D tentatively fits TRBD1 or TRBD2 (5 bases each). The germline V gene has CDR1 SGHRS and CDR2 YFSETQ. This CDR3 contains 13 residues. Trimming cost V 1 base and J 6 bases, with 7 bases left between them. The CDR3 bases are TGCGCCAGCAGCTTGAGGGACCCCGGGGAGCTGTTTTTT. Its protein is CASSLRDPGELFF. The whole variable domain, remainder taken from reference TRBV5-1 and TRBJ2-2, is KAGVTQTPRYLIKTRGQQVTLSCSPISGHRSVSWYQQTPGQGLQFLFEYFSETQRNKGNFPGRFSGRQFSNSRSEMNVSTLELGDSALYLCASSLRDPGELFFGEGSRLTVL.

This sequence joins TRBV18 and TRBJ2-1; TRBD2 agrees at 8 bases. Germline CDR1 is KGHSH and CDR2 is LQKENI. Trimming took 5 bases from V and 7 from J; bases not matched to a gene: 7. CDR3 size: 14 residues. The CDR3 DNA sequence: TGTGCCAGCTCATGGGCGGGGGGCCGGAATGAGCAGTTCTTC. This encodes CASSWAGGRNEQFF.

The chain combines TRBV7-3 with TRBJ2-1; the D gene is possibly TRBD2 (6 bases). Germline V lookup: CDR1 SGHTA, CDR2 FQGTGA. The CDR3 has 16 residues. Trimming removed 5 bases at V and 0 bases at J, with 14 bases between. CDR3 protein: CASSQGTLRSYNEQFF. The CDR3 region has the DNA TGTGCCAGCAGCCAAGGGACTTTACGCTCCTACAATGAGCAGTTCTTC.

The CDR3 loop reads CASRPSIRTGELFF. In nucleotides, the CDR3 is TGTGCCAGTAGGCCGTCCATCCGGACCGGGGAGCTGTTTTTT. The chain links TRBV19 to TRBJ2-2, with D unclear. V was pared by 6 bases and J by 5 bases, with 13 bases between. Germline V lookup: CDR1 LNHDA, CDR2 SQIVND (reference sequence). The CDR3 totals 14 residues.

A remark on this clone: Its ends do not fully match the called genes, so a read error is possible. The genes are TRBV18 and TRBJ2-1, with TRBD2 identical over 11 bases. This CDR3 is 17 amino acids long. Per germline, CDR1 KGHSH and CDR2 LQKENI. CDR3 amino acids: CASSPAGALAGDNGQFF. CDR3 in DNA: TGTGCCAGCTCACCCGCGGGGGCACTAGCGGGGGACAATGGGCAGTTCTTC.

The J gene is TRBJ2-1, the V gene TRBV9, with TRBD2 matching 7 bases. The ends lost 0 bases at V and 2 bases at J; junction bases unmatched: 2. The CDR3 is 15 amino acids. The germline CDR1 and CDR2 sequences are SGDLS and YYNGEE. The CDR3: CASSVAGTTYNEQFF. For the CDR3, the DNA is TGTGCCAGCAGCGTAGCGGGGACTACCTACAATGAGCAGTTCTTC.

This clone has a handful of counts. The J gene is TRBJ1-2, the V gene TRBV9, with unresolved D. The CDR3 loop spans 13 amino acids. Germline lookup yields CDR1 SGDLS and CDR2 YYNGEE. V was clipped by 8 bases and J by 5 bases, with 16 bases between them. The CDR3 DNA reads TGTGCCAGGACTTTAGAAACGACATATGGCTACACCTTC. Residues: CARTLETTYGYTF. Variable domain in full (rest from reference TRBV9 and TRBJ1-2): DSGVTQTPKHLITATGQRVTLRCSPRSGDLSVYWYQQSLDQGLQFLIQYYNGEERAKGNILERFSAQQFPDLHSELNLSSLELGDSALYFCARTLETTYGYTFGSGTRLTVV.

The V gene is TRBV14, the J gene TRBJ2-1; 7 bases line up with TRBD2. The germline V gene encodes CDR1 SGHDN and CDR2 FVKESK. The CDR3 runs 12 residues. V lost 1 base and J lost 12; bases outside the gene matches: 3. The CDR3 reads CASSQVWGGQFF. The CDR3 DNA follows: TGTGCCAGCAGCCAAGTCTGGGGGGGGCAGTTCTTC.

CDR3 DNA: TGTGCCAGCAGTGCTGCCGGTAGTGGAAACACCATATATTTT. Translating gives CASSAAGSGNTIYF. The rearrangement links TRBV6-5 to TRBJ1-3; no definite D call. The germline V gene encodes CDR1 MNHEY and CDR2 SVGAGI. V was pared by 5 bases and J by 3 bases, with 11 bases between. This CDR3 has 14 residues.

The rearrangement joins TRBV28 to TRBJ2-3, with TRBD2 matching 7 bases. CDR3 length: 13 residues. V lost 6 bases to trimming and J lost 2 bases; unmatched junction nucleotides: 2. Germline V gene lookup returns CDR1 MDHEN and CDR2 SYDVKM. The CDR3 DNA follows: TGTGCCAGCAGGCGGGGGATCACAGATACGCAGTATTTT. Its protein is CASRRGITDTQYF.

The V gene is TRBV28, the J gene TRBJ2-5, with 7 bases aligning to TRBD2. Germline V lookup: CDR1 MDHEN, CDR2 SYDVKM. The CDR3 is 15 residues long. With V trimmed by 6 bases and J by 2 bases, 9 bases remained unmatched. The CDR3 bases are TGTGCCAGCAGACAGGTCCGACTAGCACAAGAGACCCAGTACTTC. This encodes CASRQVRLAQETQYF.

The rearrangement joins TRBV29-1 to TRBJ2-1; the D gene is possibly TRBD2 (6 bases). The germline V gene has CDR1 SQVTM and CDR2 ANQGSEA. Trimming removed 0 bases at V and 2 bases at J, with 11 bases between. The CDR3 loop spans 15 amino acids. The chain's CDR3 is CSVEDNGRTYNEQFF. CDR3 DNA: TGCAGCGTTGAAGATAACGGGAGAACCTACAATGAGCAGTTCTTC.

The chain has TRBV6-1 and TRBJ2-7, with a tentative D call TRBD2 (6 bases). The CDR3 spans 15 residues. Per germline, CDR1 MNHNS and CDR2 SASEGT. V lost 5 bases to trimming and J lost 4 bases, with 18 bases between them. CDR3 protein: CASSPGRRGTYEQYF. The CDR3 DNA reads TGTGCCAGCAGTCCGGGACGGCGGGGAACTTACGAGCAGTACTTC.

DNA of the CDR3: TGTGCCAGCAGAACCGGGACAGGGGGCAATCAGCCCCAGCATTTT. Its translation is CASRTGTGGNQPQHF. The genes are TRBV27 and TRBJ1-5, with 10 bases identical to TRBD1. Germline V gives CDR1 MNHEY, CDR2 SMNVEV (reference sequence). The CDR3 extends over 15 amino acids. V dropped 6 bases and J dropped 2; count of bases not matched to a gene: 4.